This T cell receptor (beta chain) was identified in a study of T cells in Graves' hyperthyroidism and ophthalmopathy. The CDR3 length is 14 residues. Germline trimming cut 5 bases from V and 3 bases from J; bases unmatched to any gene: 2. Germline V CDR1 and CDR2: MNHEY, SMNVEV (reference sequence). This clonotype was seen at least ten times. TCR beta CDR3 regions were amplified from RNA. A set of HTBI primers served as the primers for a first-round RT-PCR of the TCR CDR3. TCRdb reprocessed the multiplex PCR reads via MiXCR and lists one record per CDR3 protein. The repertoire holds about 250,000 distinct CDR3 sequences, with roughly 20% as singletons.

Sequenced sample: blood. This TCR derives from a man between 25 and 39 years old with Graves' ophthalmopathy. The chain joins TRBV27 to TRBJ2-5; 11 bases match TRBD2. CDR3 sequence reads: CASSIAGGKETQYF. CDR3 nucleotide sequence: TGTGCCAGCAGTATAGCGGGAGGGAAAGAGACCCAGTACTTC.